The present T cell receptor beta chain was sequenced within a study of T-cell reconstitution after alpha-beta-depleted transplantation in children. Germline CDR1 WNHNN, CDR2 SYGVQD (reference sequence). Losses at the gene ends were 0 bases for V and 7 bases for J; bases not matched to a gene: 3. CDR3 size: 14 residues. The library targeted TCRbeta and was prepared with unique molecular identifiers. One entry per CDR3 protein results from TCRdb running MiXCR on the PCR reads. The table shows about 460,000 distinct CDR3 sequences, with about 10% occurring only once. Whole-study results and caveats: After transplant, high TCRbeta diversity at day 60 in some patients arose from surviving recipient T cells and thymic progenitors. Several hundred expanded graft clones reportedly gave rise to the alpha-beta T cells present about two months after transplant. Among T cells one year after transplant, newly produced cells accounted for most counts and diversity.

In this sample, this clonotype turned up a few times. As yet, its antigen is unknown. The chain joins TRBV10-1 to TRBJ2-4; 7 bases line up with TRBD2. This specimen consisted of PBMCs, mostly from graft donor cells, obtained 180 days after TCRalphabeta/CD19-depleted stem cell transplant. This TCR came from a female patient younger than 10 who had a stem cell transplant for aplastic anemia, so the T cells may come from the graft donor. DNA for the CDR3: TGCGCCAGCAGTGAGTCGGCGGGAGCGAACATTCAGTACTTC. It codes for CASSESAGANIQYF.